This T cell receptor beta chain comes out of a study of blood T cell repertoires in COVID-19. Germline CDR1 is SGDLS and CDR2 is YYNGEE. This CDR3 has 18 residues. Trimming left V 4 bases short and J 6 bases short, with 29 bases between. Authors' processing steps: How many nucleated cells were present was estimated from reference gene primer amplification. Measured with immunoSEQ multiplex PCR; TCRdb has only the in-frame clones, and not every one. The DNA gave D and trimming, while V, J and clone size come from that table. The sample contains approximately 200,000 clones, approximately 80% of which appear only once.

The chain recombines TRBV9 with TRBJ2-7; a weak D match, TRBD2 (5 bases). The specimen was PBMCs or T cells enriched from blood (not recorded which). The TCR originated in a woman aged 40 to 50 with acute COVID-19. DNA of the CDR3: TGTGCCAGCAGCCCCGACCTAGCCGGACCTAAAGTAGGCGGCGAGCAGTACTTC. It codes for CASSPDLAGPKVGGEQYF.